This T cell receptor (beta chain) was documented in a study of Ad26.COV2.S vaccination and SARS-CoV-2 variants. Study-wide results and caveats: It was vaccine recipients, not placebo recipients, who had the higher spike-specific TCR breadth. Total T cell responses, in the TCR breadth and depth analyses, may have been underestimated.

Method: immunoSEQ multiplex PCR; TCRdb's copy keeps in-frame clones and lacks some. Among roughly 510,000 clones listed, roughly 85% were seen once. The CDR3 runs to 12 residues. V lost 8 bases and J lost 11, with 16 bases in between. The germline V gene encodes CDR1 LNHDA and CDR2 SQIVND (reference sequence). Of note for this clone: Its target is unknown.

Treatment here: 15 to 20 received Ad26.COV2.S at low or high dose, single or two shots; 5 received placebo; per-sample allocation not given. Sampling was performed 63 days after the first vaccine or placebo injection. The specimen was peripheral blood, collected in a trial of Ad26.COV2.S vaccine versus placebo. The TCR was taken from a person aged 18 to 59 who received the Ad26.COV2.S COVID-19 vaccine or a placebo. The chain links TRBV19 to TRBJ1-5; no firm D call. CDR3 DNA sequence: TGTGCCAGTGTGGGGAAGCAATCAGCCCAGCATTTT. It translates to CASVGKQSAQHF.